This note documents a single TCR beta chain sequence. At one of its ends the junction is not consistent with the germline gene, which may arise from a read error. A modified ARM-PCR protocol with three rounds of nested PCR amplified TCRbeta. A single record per CDR3 protein comes from TCRdb applying MiXCR to the multiplex PCR reads. The table includes approximately 140,000 distinct CDR3 sequences, roughly 66% detected once. Germline V gives CDR1 SGHAT, CDR2 FQNNGV. This CDR3 contains 15 residues. This specimen comes from a study of tumor and adjacent non-tumor tissue in lung cancer. This sample's RNA came from whole unsorted tissue.

The TCR comes from a man in his 60s with small cell lung cancer. The V gene is TRBV11-2, the J gene TRBJ2-5, with D perhaps TRBD2 (6 bases). The sample consisted of lung tumor tissue. The CDR3 DNA reads TGTGCCAGTAGCTTAGCTGCGGGACTGAAAGTGACCCAGTACTTC. It is translated as CASSLAAGLKVTQYF.